The subject of this entry is one T cell receptor beta chain. Authors' data handling: Estimation of nucleated cell counts was performed using reference gene primer amplification. Clones were read by immunoSEQ multiplex PCR, and TCRdb kept only the in-frame ones, dropping some. For V, J and clone size, that table is used; D and trimming come from the DNA. This sample has some 88,000 clones; 86% occur once, and the top ten carry roughly 7.2%. This sample was included in a study of blood T cell repertoires in COVID-19. Across the study: Specimens from acute and convalescent COVID-19 originated in the United States, Italy and Spain. Sources were T cells, B-cell-depleted T cells, or PBMCs; the material itself was cDNA or gDNA.

The CDR3 spans 17 residues. CDR1 is SGHRS, CDR2 YFSETQ, per germline. The germline V and J ends were trimmed by 1 base and 2 bases, with 18 bases remaining between them. The J gene is TRBJ1-1, the V gene TRBV5-1; the D gene is possibly TRBD1 (6 bases). This receptor was identified in a man between 60 and 75 years old with acute or convalescent COVID-19. Sequencing input: peripheral blood. CDR3 bases: TGCGCCAGCAGCTTGAGGGGGACCGCCCTCGTTAACACTGAAGCTTTCTTT. It is translated as CASSLRGTALVNTEAFF.